The clone carrying this TCR beta chain has just one count. What it recognizes is unknown. The CDR3 has 13 residues. Per the germline V gene, CDR1 is SGHRS and CDR2 is YFSETQ. The V gene lost 1 base and the J gene lost 5 bases, with 7 bases spanning the gap. This sample stems from a study of tumor-infiltrating lymphocytes in localized non-small cell lung cancer. Turning to the study itself: Tumor tissue and non-adjacent uninvolved lung came from each patient. Study results and limitations: Compared with uninvolved lung, tumors showed higher T cell infiltration by TCRbeta sequencing. Not all patients were TCR sequenced, owing to tissue quantity.

Produced via immunoSEQ multiplex PCR; TCRdb's table is partial and in-frame only. Counted here are about 24,000 clones, roughly two thirds occurring once; the ten biggest clones make up around 5%. V usage is TRBV5-1 and J usage is TRBJ2-1; no definite D call. The receptor's source is a human donor with non-small cell lung cancer. Material: lung tumor tissue. The CDR3 is CASSLLQHNEQFF. Written as DNA, the CDR3 is TGCGCCAGCAGCTTGCTACAGCACAATGAGCAGTTCTTC.